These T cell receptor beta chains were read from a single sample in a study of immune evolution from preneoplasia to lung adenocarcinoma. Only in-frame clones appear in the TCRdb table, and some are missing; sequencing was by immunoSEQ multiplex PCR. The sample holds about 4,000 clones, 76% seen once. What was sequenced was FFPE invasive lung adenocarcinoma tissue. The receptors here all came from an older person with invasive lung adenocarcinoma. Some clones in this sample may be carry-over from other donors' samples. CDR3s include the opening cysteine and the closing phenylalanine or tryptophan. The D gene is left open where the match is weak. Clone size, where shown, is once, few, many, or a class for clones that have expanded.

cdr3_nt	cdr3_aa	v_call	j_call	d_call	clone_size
TGCGCCAGCAGCTTGTCAGGGACTATCTCCTACGAGCAGTACTTC	CASSLSGTISYEQYF	TRBV5-1	TRBJ2-7	TRBD2	.
TGCGCCAGCAGTGAGTCGTCAGCCTACGAGCAGTACTTC	CASSESSAYEQYF	TRBV10-1	TRBJ2-7	.	once
TGTGCCAGCAGCCCCCAGGGTGTGGACACCGGGGAGCTGTTTTTT	CASSPQGVDTGELFF	TRBV11-2	TRBJ2-2	.	.
TGTGCCAGTAGTCTTAAGGCAGCGGGAGTAGGGGCGGGGCACATAGATACGCAGTATTTT	CASSLKAAGVGAGHIDTQYF	TRBV19	TRBJ2-3	TRBD2	.
TGTGCCAGTAGTATGGAGGATTTCACGCAGTATTTT	CASSMEDFTQYF	TRBV19	TRBJ2-3	.	.
TGCGCCAGCAGTCAATCGCGGGGGGCGCATGAAAAACTGTTTTTT	CASSQSRGAHEKLFF	TRBV23-1	TRBJ1-4	.	.
TGTGCCAGCAGCTACGGGCCCTACGAGCAGTACTTC	CASSYGPYEQYF	TRBV7-2	TRBJ2-7	.	.
TGTGCCTGGAGTGTACTTTACAGGGGGAGCCCCTACGAGCAGTACTTC	CAWSVLYRGSPYEQYF	TRBV30	TRBJ2-7	TRBD1	.
TGTGCCAGCAGCTTAATAGGGAGTGGGGCAGATACGCAGTATTTT	CASSLIGSGADTQYF	TRBV7-3	TRBJ2-3	.	.
TGTGCCAGCAGCTTGGACAGGGCTAGGGGTTTCTATGGCTACACCTTC	CASSLDRARGFYGYTF	TRBV5-4	TRBJ1-2	.	once
TGTGCCAGCAGTGAATTCAGGATTTCTGGGGCCAACGTCCTGACTTTC	CASSEFRISGANVLTF	TRBV2	TRBJ2-6	.	.
TGTGCCAGCAGCTTGGGAAAAGACAATGAAGCTTTCTTT	CASSLGKDNEAFF	TRBV5-5	TRBJ1-1	.	few
TGTGCCAGCAGTTTAGTCTGGGACTCCCGAGGTGAAAAACTGTTTTTT	CASSLVWDSRGEKLFF	TRBV28	TRBJ1-4	.	.
TGCAGTGCAGACAGGGGGTACTACACCTTC	CSADRGYYTF	TRBV20-1	TRBJ1-2	TRBD1	.
TGTGCCAGAGATGGCTACACCTTC	CARDGYTF	TRBV19	TRBJ1-2	.	.
TGTGCCAGCTCACCATCCCGGACGGGAAACACCGGGGAGCTGTTTTTT	CASSPSRTGNTGELFF	TRBV18	TRBJ2-2	.	.
TGCAGCGTTGGTTTTCTGAACACTGAAGCTTTCTTT	CSVGFLNTEAFF	TRBV29-1	TRBJ1-1	.	.
TGTGCCAGCACGTCATTTGCAACTAATGAAAAACTGTTTTTT	CASTSFATNEKLFF	TRBV6-1	TRBJ1-4	.	once
TGTGCCAGCAGTTTTGGTCAGGGGGCTAATATTAACTATGGCTACACCTTC	CASSFGQGANINYGYTF	TRBV27	TRBJ1-2	TRBD1	few
TGTGCCAGCAGCCCCTGGGTGGGGCGACTAGAGAACAAACCCTCCTACGAGCAGTACTTC	CASSPWVGRLENKPSYEQYF	TRBV6-4	TRBJ2-7	.	few
TGTGCCAGCAGGCCGATGGGAGCTAATGAAAAACTGTTTTTT	CASRPMGANEKLFF	TRBV28	TRBJ1-4	.	once
TGTGCCAGCAGTCCTCCTGGGTCTGGATTCGGAGGAGATACGCAGTATTTT	CASSPPGSGFGGDTQYF	TRBV2	TRBJ2-3	.	few
TGTGCCAGCAGTTTATTTACTAGGAACAAGGGGGGCTACACCTTC	CASSLFTRNKGGYTF	TRBV28	TRBJ1-2	.	.
TGTGCCAGCAGTGAAATAGGTCAGCCCCAGCATTTT	CASSEIGQPQHF	TRBV6-1	TRBJ1-5	.	.
TGTGCCAGCAGCACCACAGGGGGCGCCTACGAGCAGTACTTC	CASSTTGGAYEQYF	TRBV5-5	TRBJ2-7	TRBD1	.
TGTGCCAGCTTCCCCGGGACAGGGGGTGAAAAACTGTTTTTT	CASFPGTGGEKLFF	TRBV18	TRBJ1-4	TRBD1	.
TGCGCCAGCAGCTTTAGCGGGAGTCCTCCGAGGGGAAACATTCAGTACTTC	CASSFSGSPPRGNIQYF	TRBV5-1	TRBJ2-4	TRBD2	.
TGTGCCAGCAGTTACTCGAGCGGGAACTATGGCTACACCTTC	CASSYSSGNYGYTF	TRBV6-6	TRBJ1-2	.	.
TGCAGCGTTTCGGGACAGGGGCAGGCTCCGTACTTC	CSVSGQGQAPYF	TRBV29-1	TRBJ2-7	TRBD1	.
TGTGCCAGCAGCTTGGACAGGGGGCAGGAGACCCAGCATTTT	CASSLDRGQETQHF	TRBV5-4	TRBJ1-5	TRBD1	.
TGTGCCAGCAGCTACAGCGATCAGCCCCAGCATTTT	CASSYSDQPQHF	TRBV2	TRBJ1-5	.	few
TGTGCCAGTAGTATTCAGGGGGCTCTCGGGACAGATACGCAGTATTTT	CASSIQGALGTDTQYF	TRBV19	TRBJ2-3	TRBD1	.
TGCGCCAGCAGCCTTGGGGACGGAGGGGACACCATATATTTT	CASSLGDGGDTIYF	TRBV5-1	TRBJ1-3	.	.
TGTGCCAGCAGCCAAGATTGGACCGCCGTGAACGAGCAGTACTTC	CASSQDWTAVNEQYF	TRBV14	TRBJ2-7	.	large
TGTGCCAGCAGTCCAACGCTACCCGACGAGCAGTACTTC	CASSPTLPDEQYF	TRBV28	TRBJ2-7	.	.
TGCAGCGTTGATAACACTGAAGCTTTCTTT	CSVDNTEAFF	TRBV29-1	TRBJ1-1	.	.
TGTGCCAGCAGCTTGGGCCAGCGGGGCACAGATACGCAGTATTTT	CASSLGQRGTDTQYF	TRBV5-4	TRBJ2-3	.	.
TGTGCCAGCAGGCAGCTAGCGGGAGGGTCATACAATGAGCAGTTCTTC	CASRQLAGGSYNEQFF	TRBV2	TRBJ2-1	TRBD2	.
TGCACCAGCAGCGGTCGGCGGGGAACGGGAAACACCATATATTTT	CTSSGRRGTGNTIYF	TRBV1	TRBJ1-3	.	.
TGTGCCAGCAGCCCGACGCCGGGACAGGGGAACTACGAGCAGTACTTC	CASSPTPGQGNYEQYF	TRBV7-9	TRBJ2-7	TRBD1	.
TGTGCCAGCAGCTTAGGGGACAGGGAAGGCTATGGCTACACCTTC	CASSLGDREGYGYTF	TRBV11-3	TRBJ1-2	TRBD1	.